These 21 T cell receptor beta chains came from one sample sequenced in a study of blood T cell repertoires in COVID-19. Assay used: immunoSEQ multiplex PCR; TCRdb lists only in-frame clones, some missing. This sample has roughly 250,000 clones, with more than 85% found just once. Sequencing was carried out using PBMCs or T cells enriched from blood (not recorded which). The receptor set was obtained from a woman aged 45-59 years who had recovered from COVID-19.

The chain has TRBV6-2 or TRBV6-3 and TRBJ1-2; D call uncertain. The CDR3 length is 12 residues. Germline loops: CDR1 MNHEY, CDR2 SVGEGT. V lost 5 bases and J 8 bases, leaving 12 bases between the germline ends. This CDR3 reads CASSEPQRGYTF. As DNA, the CDR3 is TGTGCCAGCAGTGAGCCTCAGAGGGGCTACACCTTC.

This clone has just one count. V usage is TRBV10-2 and J usage is TRBJ1-5; D unresolved. The germline CDR1 and CDR2 sequences are WSHSY and SAAADI. V lost 1 base, J lost 4 bases, and 11 bases lay in between. The CDR3 runs to 15 residues. CDR3 bases: TGCGCCAGCAGTGAGTGGGCCCTTAGAAATCAGCCCCAGCATTTT. Translated: CASSEWALRNQPQHF.

With respect to this clone: Additional DNA sequences in this sample encode the identical CDR3. This chain uses TRBV15 with TRBJ1-2; D is possibly TRBD1 (6 bases). Germline CDR1 reads LNHNV; CDR2 reads YYDKDF (reference sequence). The ends were cut back, 1 base at V and 2 bases at J, with 8 bases in the middle. The CDR3 is 14 amino acids. This CDR3 is CATSRGGQNYGYTF. In DNA form, the CDR3 reads TGTGCCACCAGCAGAGGAGGACAGAACTATGGCTACACCTTC.

This rearrangement joins TRBV28 to TRBJ2-3; 10 bases agree with TRBD2. V shed 7 bases and J 3 bases; nucleotides not matched to a gene: 16. Per the germline V gene, CDR1 is MDHEN and CDR2 is SYDVKM. The CDR3 has 18 amino acids. The CDR3 DNA is TGTGCCAGCACCCTGGATGCTAGCGGGAGAGGGAGTACAGATACGCAGTATTTT. It codes for CASTLDASGRGSTDTQYF.

The chain has TRBV7-2 and TRBJ2-7; 8 bases fit TRBD2. V dropped 3 bases and J dropped 2; count of bases not matched to a gene: 6. The CDR3 is made up of 15 amino acids. CDR1 and CDR2 from the germline V gene are SGHTA and FQGNSA. CDR3 region: CASSFSGINTYEQYF. CDR3 DNA sequence: TGTGCCAGCAGCTTTAGCGGGATTAACACCTACGAGCAGTACTTC.

J is TRBJ1-1 and V is TRBV6-5; tentatively, D is TRBD1 (5 bases). Trimming removed 2 bases from V and 3 bases from J, with 16 bases in between. This CDR3 is 16 amino acids long. Looked up from germline, CDR1 is MNHEY and CDR2 is SVGAGI. This CDR3 is CASSYGAALAYTEAFF. CDR3 DNA sequence: TGTGCCAGCAGTTACGGGGCAGCCCTCGCGTACACTGAAGCTTTCTTT.

The V gene is TRBV7-8, the J gene TRBJ1-2; D is possibly TRBD1 (5 bases). The CDR3 is made up of 16 amino acids. Trimming left V 0 bases short and J 3 bases short, with 14 bases between. The germline V gene encodes CDR1 SGHVS and CDR2 FQNEAQ. CDR3: CASSLASRGRDYGYTF. The CDR3 nucleotides are TGTGCCAGCAGCTTAGCTTCTCGCGGCAGGGACTATGGCTACACCTTC.

This sequence joins TRBV11-3 and TRBJ2-1, with 13 bases fitting TRBD2. There are 15 residues in the CDR3. Germline V gives CDR1 SGHNT, CDR2 YENEEA. V lost 5 bases and J lost 8; bases outside the gene matches: 6. As DNA, the CDR3 is TGTGCCAGCAGCCCCGGACTAGCGGGAGAGTATGAGCAGTTCTTC. As protein: CASSPGLAGEYEQFF.

The J gene is TRBJ2-1, the V gene TRBV2; D is possibly TRBD2 (7 bases). Between the trimmed V and J ends, which lost 6 bases and 5 bases, there was a span of 23 bases. CDR3 length: 17 amino acids. CDR1 is SNHLY and CDR2 is FYNNEI in the germline V gene. The CDR3 bases are TGTGCCAGCAGGAGGGGGTCAGGGCGGGAGTATAACAATGAGCAGTTCTTC. Translating gives CASRRGSGREYNNEQFF. The entire variable domain, with the rest obtained from reference TRBV2 and TRBJ2-1, is as follows: EPEVTQTPSHQVTQMGQEVILRCVPISNHLYFYWYRQILGQKVEFLVSFYNNEISEKSEIFDDQFSVERPDGSNFTLKIRSTKLEDSAMYFCASRRGSGREYNNEQFFGPGTRLTVL.

V usage is TRBV9 and J usage is TRBJ2-1; 8 bases fit TRBD1. CDR3 size: 15 residues. Germline assignment: CDR1 SGDLS and CDR2 YYNGEE. With V trimmed by 4 bases and J by 6 bases, 9 bases remained unmatched. CDR3 residues: CASSTRTGLFNEQFF. Here the CDR3 DNA reads TGTGCCAGCAGCACTCGGACAGGGTTGTTCAATGAGCAGTTCTTC.

The chain links TRBV30 to TRBJ2-7; D remains ambiguous. This CDR3 comprises 13 residues. Germline V gene lookup returns CDR1 GTSNPN and CDR2 SVGIG (reference sequence). V lost 0 bases and J lost 2, with 8 bases in between. CDR3 in DNA: TGTGCCTGGAGTGTAGGCCAGGCCTACGAGCAGTACTTC. Translating gives CAWSVGQAYEQYF. Combining the CDR3 with reference TRBV30 and TRBJ2-7 gives the whole variable domain SQTIHQWPATLVQPVGSPLSLECTVEGTSNPNLYWYRQAAGRGLQLLFYSVGIGQISSEVPQNLSASRPQDRQFILSSKKLLLSDSGFYLCAWSVGQAYEQYFGPGTRLTVT.

The chain's CDR3 is CSAEEDGELFF. The CDR3 DNA sequence: TGCAGTGCTGAGGAGGACGGGGAGCTGTTTTTT. The chain couples TRBV20-1 to TRBJ2-2, with D perhaps TRBD2 (5 bases). This CDR3 is 11 amino acids long. The germline V gene has CDR1 DFQATT and CDR2 SNEGSKA (reference sequence). V was pared by 5 bases and J by 7 bases, with 8 bases between.

This clone was seen more than once but under ten times. This chain links TRBV7-2 with TRBJ2-2, with D possibly matching TRBD2 (5 bases). With 1 base removed from V and 4 bases from J, the gap between germline ends came to 7 bases. Germline CDR1 is SGHTA and CDR2 is FQGNSA. This CDR3 region has 14 residues. The CDR3 spells CASSLGGGTGELFF. DNA for the CDR3: TGTGCCAGCAGCTTAGGTGGAGGCACCGGGGAGCTGTTTTTT.

This chain joins TRBV18 and TRBJ1-2, with a possible D match to TRBD1 (6 bases). The CDR3 contains 16 residues. Germline values: CDR1 KGHSH, CDR2 LQKENI. Trimming took 0 bases from V and 1 from J, leaving 12 bases between them. CDR3 sequence: CASSPPYRVDNYGYTF. The CDR3 bases are TGTGCCAGCTCACCACCTTACAGGGTTGATAACTATGGCTACACCTTC.

The CDR3 protein is CASSLGFSGKYNEQFF. CDR3 coding DNA: TGTGCCAGCAGCTTGGGTTTTAGCGGGAAGTACAATGAGCAGTTCTTC. The chain joins TRBV5-4 to TRBJ2-1, with 8 positions matching TRBD2. The V and J ends lost 0 bases and 4 bases, in that order; junction bases with no gene match: 6. Germline-derived CDR1 and CDR2 are SGHNT and YYREEE (reference sequence). This CDR3 has 16 residues.

This chain links TRBV3-1 (or the pseudogene TRBV3-2) with TRBJ2-5; D is undetermined. Per germline, CDR1 LGHDT and CDR2 YNNKEL (reference sequence). This CDR3 has 18 amino acids. V lost 1 base and J 5 bases, leaving 23 bases between the germline ends. The CDR3 loop reads CASSQASLAAAGRETQYF. The CDR3 DNA follows: TGTGCCAGCAGCCAAGCCTCATTGGCGGCGGCTGGTCGGGAGACCCAGTACTTC.

CDR3 in amino acids: CAVSSGQGNEKLFF. CDR3 nucleotides: TGTGCCGTCTCCTCGGGACAGGGTAATGAAAAACTGTTTTTT. This rearrangement joins TRBV10-3 to TRBJ1-4, with TRBD1 identical over 9 bases. This CDR3 is 14 amino acids long. Germline lookup yields CDR1 ENHRY and CDR2 SYGVKD. V trimming: 11 bases; J trimming: 4 bases; junction bases outside the gene matches: 8.

V and J are TRBV4-2 and TRBJ2-1; possibly TRBD2 for D (5 bases). Trimming cost V 0 bases and J 6 bases, with 12 bases left between them. CDR1 LGHNA and CDR2 YNFKEQ come from the germline V gene. The CDR3 consists of 15 residues. In DNA form, the CDR3 reads TGTGCCAGCAGCCAAGACCGGACTGGACTCAATGAGCAGTTCTTC. Translation gives CASSQDRTGLNEQFF.

The chain carries TRBV6-5 and TRBJ2-2; unclear D gene. Trimming removed 7 bases at V and 1 base at J, with 4 bases between. This CDR3 is built from 12 residues. The germline V gene encodes CDR1 MNHEY and CDR2 SVGAGI. CDR3 region: CASTKNTGELFF. The CDR3 DNA sequence: TGTGCCAGCACAAAGAACACCGGGGAGCTGTTTTTT.

This clone was found a few times. V gene TRBV2 combines with J gene TRBJ1-4; 7 bases are a match to TRBD1. The length of the CDR3 is 15 residues. Germline loops: CDR1 SNHLY, CDR2 FYNNEI. Losses at the gene ends were 5 bases for V and 7 bases for J; bases not matched to a gene: 10. CDR3 sequence reads: CASSRRGQSSEKLFF. In DNA, the CDR3 is TGTGCCAGCAGTCGGCGGGGACAGAGTTCTGAAAAACTGTTTTTT.

The chain joins TRBV3-1 (or the pseudogene TRBV3-2) to TRBJ2-1, with 7 bases lining up with TRBD1. The junction had 8 bases not matched to a gene; V was cut back by 5 bases and J by 4 bases. This CDR3 has 15 residues. Germline CDR1 is LGHDT and CDR2 is YNNKEL (reference sequence). CDR3 in DNA: TGTGCCAGCAGCAACCGGGACAGACCGTACAATGAGCAGTTCTTC. It specifies CASSNRDRPYNEQFF.